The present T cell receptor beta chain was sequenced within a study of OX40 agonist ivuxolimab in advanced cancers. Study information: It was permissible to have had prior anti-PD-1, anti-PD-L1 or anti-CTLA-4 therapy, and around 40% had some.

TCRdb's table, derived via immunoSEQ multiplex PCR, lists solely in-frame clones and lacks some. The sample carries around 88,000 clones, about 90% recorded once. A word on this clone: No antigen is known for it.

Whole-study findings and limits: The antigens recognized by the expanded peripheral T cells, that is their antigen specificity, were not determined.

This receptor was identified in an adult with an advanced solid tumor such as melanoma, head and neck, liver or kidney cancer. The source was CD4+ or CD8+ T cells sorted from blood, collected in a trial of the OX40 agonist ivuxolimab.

Here the CDR3 DNA reads TGTGCCAGCAGCCAAGAAGATCCCCCAAGGTCTGGAAACACCATATATTTT. The encoded protein is CASSQEDPPRSGNTIYF. This chain uses TRBV14 with TRBJ1-3; unclear D gene. Per germline, CDR1 SGHDN and CDR2 FVKESK. Deletions cut 0 bases from V and 1 base from J, with 13 bases between. The CDR3 extends over 17 amino acids.